What follows are 24 T cell receptor beta chains derived from one specimen sequenced in a study of shared clonotypes between healthy human individuals. CD8 cells regarded as naive lacked CD45RO, were positively chosen for CCR7, and omitted terminally differentiated effector memory CD45RA+ cells. TCRdb's table, derived via immunoSEQ multiplex PCR, lists solely in-frame clones and lacks some. The sample lists nearly 600,000 clones; less than 97% were seen once. Sequenced material: naive CD8+ T cells sorted from blood. The source of these receptors is a woman aged 30 to 39 in good health.

A word on this clone: This specimen includes other DNA sequences encoding the same CDR3. The rearrangement joins TRBV29-1 to TRBJ2-5; 9 nucleotides match TRBD1. The last part of the DNA fits TRBJ2-7 better; the J call may be wrong. In germline, CDR1 is SQVTM, CDR2 ANQGSEA. The CDR3 runs 13 residues. The CDR3 protein is CSVEGQGEYEQYF. The CDR3 coding sequence is TGCAGCGTTGAAGGACAGGGGGAGTACGAGCAGTACTTC.

The genes are TRBV15 and TRBJ1-4; D is unresolved. The V gene lost 5 bases and the J gene lost 8 bases, with 12 bases spanning the gap. Germline loops: CDR1 LNHNV, CDR2 YYDKDF (reference sequence). The CDR3 has 13 amino acids. CDR3 region: CATSEVSGEKLFF. In DNA, the CDR3 is TGTGCCACCAGCGAGGTTTCAGGAGAAAAACTGTTTTTT.

The chain links TRBV12-5 to TRBJ2-1; 11 nucleotides agree with TRBD2. Germline-derived CDR1 and CDR2 are LGHNT and FRNRAP. The CDR3 has 19 residues. After removal of 7 bases from V and 7 bases from J, the junction contained 21 bases not matched to a gene. CDR3 loop: CASAPTGEELAGDWNEQFF. The CDR3 DNA follows: TGTGCTAGTGCTCCAACGGGAGAGGAACTAGCGGGAGACTGGAATGAGCAGTTCTTC.

The chain couples TRBV5-4 to TRBJ2-7, with a possible D match to TRBD1 (6 bases). The CDR3 sequence is 13 residues long. V was trimmed by 4 bases and J by 2 bases, leaving 10 bases between them. CDR1 and CDR2 (germline): SGHNT, YYREEE (reference sequence). The CDR3 nucleotides are TGTGCCAGCAGCCCGGACAGAACCTACGAGCAGTACTTC. Its translation: CASSPDRTYEQYF.

The chain couples TRBV4-1 to TRBJ1-2; no reliable D call. The CDR3 loop spans 14 amino acids. V was pared by 0 bases and J by 8 bases, with 13 bases between. Looked up from germline, CDR1 is MGHRA and CDR2 is YSYEKL. CDR3 protein: CASSQEREDGGYTF. DNA for the CDR3: TGCGCCAGCAGCCAAGAACGAGAAGATGGCGGCTACACCTTC.

On this clone: This CDR3 is also generated by other DNA sequences in the sample. This chain links TRBV7-9 with TRBJ2-1; unclear D gene. V was clipped by 3 bases and J by 7 bases, with 4 bases between them. CDR1 is SEHNR and CDR2 is FQNEAQ in the germline V gene (reference sequence). This CDR3 contains 11 residues. CDR3 DNA sequence: TGTGCCAGCAGCTTCAGTAATGAGCAGTTCTTC. This codes for CASSFSNEQFF.

The V call is TRBV28, the J call TRBJ2-7; D is uncertain. Germline-derived CDR1 and CDR2 are MDHEN and SYDVKM. The V gene lost 10 bases and the J gene lost 3 bases, with 10 bases spanning the gap. The length of the CDR3 is 11 residues. CDR3 sequence: CAINGVYEQYF. The CDR3 coding sequence is TGTGCCATCAATGGGGTCTACGAGCAGTACTTC.

V gene TRBV5-6 combines with J gene TRBJ2-1; TRBD2 matches 7 bases. CDR1 and CDR2 from the germline V gene are SGHDT and YYEEEE. This CDR3 contains 14 residues. V was pared by 2 bases and J by 6 bases, with 5 bases of the junction left unmatched. CDR3 region: CASSLGLGSNEQFF. The CDR3 DNA reads as TGTGCCAGCAGCTTAGGACTAGGGAGCAATGAGCAGTTCTTC. Drawing the rest from reference TRBV5-6 and TRBJ2-1, the complete variable domain is DAGVTQSPTHLIKTRGQQVTLRCSPKSGHDTVSWYQQALGQGPQFIFQYYEEEERQRGNFPDRFSGHQFPNYSSELNVNALLLGDSALYLCASSLGLGSNEQFFGPGTRLTVL.

The rearrangement joins TRBV5-6 to TRBJ1-2, with 7 nucleotides matching TRBD1. Germline-derived CDR1 and CDR2 are SGHDT and YYEEEE. The V gene end was trimmed by 2 bases and the J gene end by 4 bases; junction bases not matched to a gene: 11. The CDR3 is 16 residues long. The DNA of the CDR3 is TGTGCCAGCAGCTTTGGTGGAAGGGGGCTGATCTATGGCTACACCTTC. Translation: CASSFGGRGLIYGYTF.

The chain is built from TRBV27 and TRBJ1-2, with D perhaps matching TRBD1 (5 bases). The V and J ends lost 8 bases and 3 bases respectively, with 10 bases between them. Looked up from germline, CDR1 is MNHEY and CDR2 is SMNVEV (reference sequence). This CDR3 has 12 residues. CDR3 region: CASGGGYYGYTF. CDR3 in DNA: TGTGCCAGCGGCGGGGGGTACTATGGCTACACCTTC.

CDR3 sequence reads: CASSGDPFGYTF. Here the CDR3 DNA reads TGTGCCAGTTCGGGGGATCCCTTTGGCTACACCTTC. V is TRBV2 and J is TRBJ1-2; D perhaps matches TRBD1 (5 bases). This CDR3 is built from 12 residues. V shed 9 bases and J shed 7 bases, with 15 bases lying between them. Germline CDR1 is SNHLY and CDR2 is FYNNEI.

The V gene is TRBV19, the J gene TRBJ1-2, with a tentative D call TRBD1 (5 bases). The V end lost 3 bases, the J end lost 0 bases, and 11 bases lay between the germline ends. There are 15 residues in the CDR3. Germline assignment: CDR1 LNHDA and CDR2 SQIVND (reference sequence). The CDR3 nucleotides read TGTGCCAGTAGTATTGGGCCGGGGCCTAACTATGGCTACACCTTC. This sequence encodes CASSIGPGPNYGYTF.

The chain links TRBV28 to TRBJ1-1; 8 nucleotides line up with TRBD1. J gave up 0 bases and V 6 bases, and 12 bases lay outside the gene matches. The CDR3 contains 17 residues. Per germline, CDR1 MDHEN and CDR2 SYDVKM. The CDR3 DNA sequence: TGTGCCAGCAGGTCCACAGGGGGTGTTATCCTGAACACTGAAGCTTTCTTT. It translates to CASRSTGGVILNTEAFF.

There are a few counts of this clone. The chain links TRBV19 to TRBJ1-3; maybe TRBD1 (5 bases). CDR3 length equals 16 residues. Germline-derived CDR1 and CDR2 are LNHDA and SQIVND (reference sequence). Trimming removed 2 bases from V and 0 bases from J, with 11 bases in between. This chain's CDR3 is CASSISGTGSGNTIYF. CDR3 coding DNA: TGTGCCAGTAGTATATCCGGGACGGGCTCTGGAAACACCATATATTTT.

The chain uses TRBV28 and TRBJ2-5; 15 bases are a match to TRBD2. Trimming cost V 6 bases and J 5 bases; bases outside gene matches: 10. This CDR3 spans 17 amino acids. Germline-derived CDR1 and CDR2 are MDHEN and SYDVKM. CDR3 nucleotide sequence: TGTGCCAGCAGGGGAGGACTAGCGGGAGGGCCGTTGGAGACCCAGTACTTC. This translates into CASRGGLAGGPLETQYF.

The chain couples TRBV29-1 to TRBJ1-2, with 9 bases matching TRBD1. Germline V lookup: CDR1 SQVTM, CDR2 ANQGSEA. The CDR3 is made up of 15 amino acids. After removal of 3 bases from V and 0 bases from J, the junction contained 5 bases not matched to a gene. The CDR3 is CSVDGQGNTNYGYTF. DNA for the CDR3: TGCAGCGTTGATGGACAGGGGAATACTAACTATGGCTACACCTTC.

The chain joins TRBV6-6 to TRBJ2-1; the match to TRBD2 covers 10 bases. V lost 7 bases and J lost 4; bases outside the gene matches: 10. The V gene's germline CDR1 is MNHNY and CDR2 SVGAGI (reference sequence). The CDR3 spans 16 residues. The CDR3 protein is CASNALTSGHYNEQFF. CDR3 in DNA: TGTGCCAGCAACGCCCTGACTAGCGGGCATTACAATGAGCAGTTCTTC.

The chain recombines TRBV10-3 with TRBJ2-1, with TRBD2 identical over 8 bases. Per germline, CDR1 ENHRY and CDR2 SYGVKD. After removal of 2 bases from V and 8 bases from J, the junction contained 8 bases not matched to a gene. The CDR3 has 15 residues. The CDR3 nucleotides are TGTGCCATCAGTGAGCCGATTAGCGGGAACTATGAGCAGTTCTTC. This sequence encodes CAISEPISGNYEQFF.

This sequence joins TRBV27 and TRBJ1-6; no clear D gene. Trimming left V 4 bases short and J 7 bases short, with 14 bases between. Germline V gives CDR1 MNHEY, CDR2 SMNVEV (reference sequence). This CDR3 region has 15 residues. The CDR3 DNA reads as TGTGCCAGCAGTTCCTCGGTGGGCGCAAATTCACCCCTCCACTTT. This codes for CASSSSVGANSPLHF.

This clone was seen a single time. The J gene is TRBJ2-2, the V gene TRBV28; 8 nucleotides match TRBD2. Per the germline V gene, CDR1 is MDHEN and CDR2 is SYDVKM. Trimming cost V 5 bases and J 1 base; bases outside gene matches: 15. The CDR3 contains 19 residues. CDR3 in amino acids: CASSTLNSGKLGNTGELFF. The CDR3 DNA reads as TGTGCCAGCAGTACCCTGAATAGCGGGAAGCTGGGGAACACCGGGGAGCTGTTTTTT.

This chain connects TRBV19 to TRBJ2-1; D is unclear. The CDR3 runs to 16 residues. CDR1 is LNHDA, CDR2 SQIVND, per germline (reference sequence). Deletions cut 5 bases from V and 1 base from J, with 15 bases between. CDR3 sequence reads: CASSPIRDNSYNEQFF. The CDR3 DNA sequence: TGTGCCAGTAGTCCTATTAGGGATAATTCCTACAATGAGCAGTTCTTC.

The chain joins TRBV29-1 to TRBJ2-7; a weak D match, TRBD2 (7 bases). The V end lost 5 bases, the J end lost 5 bases, and 10 bases lay between the germline ends. The germline V gene has CDR1 SQVTM and CDR2 ANQGSEA. This CDR3 is 11 amino acids long. This chain's CDR3 is CSVTGGHEQYF. DNA for the CDR3: TGCAGCGTTACGGGGGGCCACGAGCAGTACTTC.

The count of this clone is one. The sample has other DNA sequences that encode this CDR3 too. The V call is TRBV28, the J call TRBJ2-7; no firm D call. Germline CDR1 MDHEN, CDR2 SYDVKM. This CDR3 comprises 11 residues. V was pared by 8 bases and J by 3 bases, with 8 bases between. CDR3 nucleotides: TGTGCCAGCTCCCTGGACTACGAGCAGTACTTC. This sequence encodes CASSLDYEQYF.

The rearrangement links TRBV4-2 to TRBJ2-7; D is undetermined. V gave up 1 base and J gave up 0 bases, with 13 bases separating them. The CDR3 spans 16 residues. Looked up from germline, CDR1 is LGHNA and CDR2 is YNFKEQ. This CDR3 reads CASSQGHGSSSYEQYF. The CDR3 DNA follows: TGTGCCAGCAGCCAAGGGCACGGGTCGAGCTCCTACGAGCAGTACTTC.